This is a list of T cell receptor beta chains from one sample in a study of human T cells and chemical hapten exposure. TCRdb re-called the RACE reads with MiXCR, one entry per CDR3 protein. The table has about 190,000 distinct CDR3 sequences, approximately 24% seen once. The specimen was whole blood, collected in connection with sensitization to the hapten diphenylcyclopropenone (DPC). The receptors here all came from a woman aged 40 to 50 with alopecia areata. Some clones in this sample may be carry-over from other donors' samples. Each CDR3 is given with its conserved first and last residue. Fields, in order: V gene, clone size, D gene, J gene, CDR3 DNA, CDR3 protein. The D gene is left open where the match is weak. Some rows have no size entry. The others give once, few or many, or a class for an expanded clone.

TRBV5-1	.	.	TRBJ2-1	TGCGCCAGCAGCTCGGACAGTCCCGTCTCCTCCTACAATGAGCAGTTCTTC	CASSSDSPVSSYNEQFF
TRBV6-1	.	TRBD2	TRBJ2-7	TGTGCCAGCAGTGAAAGGGGACTAGTTACCTACGAGCAGTACTTC	CASSERGLVTYEQYF
TRBV4-3	few	.	TRBJ2-1	TGCGCCAGCAGCCAAGACAGAGGGGGTTTCTACAATGAGCAGTTCTTC	CASSQDRGGFYNEQFF
TRBV7-9	.	TRBD2	TRBJ2-2	TGTGCCAGCGGCCCGACTAGCGGCTCAGGCGGGGAGCTGTTTTTT	CASGPTSGSGGELFF
TRBV7-8	many	TRBD1	TRBJ1-3	TGTGCCAGCAGCAACAGGGGGCTACGCTCTGGAAACACCATATATTTT	CASSNRGLRSGNTIYF
TRBV4-3	.	.	TRBJ1-6	TGCGCCAGCAGCCAAGGTATACGGAGTAATTCACCCCTCCACTTT	CASSQGIRSNSPLHF
TRBV11-2	.	TRBD1	TRBJ2-1	TGTGCCAGCAGCATCCCTTTCCGGGACAGGGGGCAAGACGAGCAGTTCTTC	CASSIPFRDRGQDEQFF
TRBV6-2/TRBV6-3	few	.	TRBJ2-7	TGTGCCAGCAGTTACGATGAAGGGATGACTAGACAGATCGGCGAGCAGTACTTC	CASSYDEGMTRQIGEQYF
TRBV7-6	.	.	TRBJ2-1	TGTGCCAGCAGCTTTCCGGGGCCCGCTTACGGTGAGCAGTTCTTC	CASSFPGPAYGEQFF
TRBV6-2/TRBV6-3	few	.	TRBJ2-1	TGTGCCAGCAGTTACCCAGACGAGCAGTTCTTC	CASSYPDEQFF
TRBV6-5	.	TRBD2	TRBJ2-1	TGTGCCAGCAGTCCCCTAGCGGGACTCTCCTACAATGAGCAGTTCTTC	CASSPLAGLSYNEQFF
TRBV28	few	.	TRBJ1-5	TGTGCCAGCAGTTTATTATCTGGCGGCAATCAGCCCCAGCATTTT	CASSLLSGGNQPQHF
TRBV7-9	.	.	TRBJ2-1	TGTGCCAGCAGCTTCACTAGCTCCAATGAGCAGTTCTTC	CASSFTSSNEQFF
TRBV29-1	few	TRBD1	TRBJ2-7	TGCAGCGTTGAAGAAAGGGACAGGGTCTACGAGCAGTACTTC	CSVEERDRVYEQYF
TRBV12-3/TRBV12-4	.	.	TRBJ2-1	TGTGCCAGCAGTTTACCGGGACCTCAGTTCTTC	CASSLPGPQFF
TRBV28	many	TRBD1	TRBJ1-2	TGTGCCAGCAGCGGACAGGGGGCGGCAAATGGCTACACCTTC	CASSGQGAANGYTF